The present entry profiles one T cell receptor (beta chain) with its context. These data come from a study of T-cell memory formation after mild COVID-19. TCRdb re-called the 5' RACE reads with MiXCR, one entry per CDR3 protein. The sample carries about 210,000 distinct CDR3 sequences, around 30% recorded once. In germline, CDR1 is MNHEY, CDR2 SVGEGT. This CDR3 has 14 residues. Trimming removed 4 bases from V and 5 bases from J; junction bases left unmatched: 7. This TCR was sampled from an adult woman who had mild COVID-19 (a few samples of this study predate the infection). Cell type and time point are not known. The sample comprised PBMCs or a T cell subset sorted from them (not recorded which). The gene calls are TRBV6-2 or TRBV6-3 and TRBJ2-5; 7 nucleotides agree with TRBD1. The CDR3 loop reads CASSSPDRVETQYF. The CDR3 DNA follows: TGTGCCAGCAGTTCCCCTGACAGGGTGGAGACCCAGTACTTC.